These 18 T cell receptor beta chains share one sample of origin, sequenced in a study of early T cells in non-severe SARS-CoV-2 infection. MiXCR, applied by TCRdb to the 5' RACE reads, yields one record per CDR3 protein. The table has roughly 50,000 distinct CDR3 sequences, 7% to 9% seen once; the top ten hold around 9.4%. Material for sequencing was whole blood. These receptors came from an adult who was a healthcare worker with PCR-confirmed SARS-CoV-2 infection or an uninfected control (not recorded which).

This clonotype showed up just a few times. V usage is TRBV10-1 and J usage is TRBJ2-3; 7 bases match TRBD1. Germline V gene data show CDR1 as WNHNN and CDR2 as SYGVQD (reference sequence). J was trimmed by 3 bases and V by 2 bases; bases with no gene match: 8. The CDR3 runs to 16 residues. For the CDR3, the DNA is TGCGCCAGCAGTGAGACGGCTTCCAGGGGGACAGATACGCAGTATTTT. This translates into CASSETASRGTDTQYF.

This clonotype has just a few counts. V usage is TRBV7-6 and J usage is TRBJ2-1, with 11 positions matching TRBD2. The CDR3 is 17 residues long. V trimming: 1 base; J trimming: 9 bases; junction bases outside the gene matches: 11. CDR1 SGHVS and CDR2 FNYEAQ come from the germline V gene. The CDR3 DNA sequence: TGTGCCAGCAGCTTAGGTTCAGGGACTAGCGGAAGACTTGAGCAGTTCTTC. It is translated as CASSLGSGTSGRLEQFF.

The CDR3, as DNA: TGTGCCAGCAGCCAAGATCAGAGGGAAACGCAGTATTTT. This sequence encodes CASSQDQRETQYF. This sequence joins TRBV3-1 and TRBJ2-3, with D possibly being TRBD2 (5 bases). Per germline, CDR1 LGHDT and CDR2 YNNKEL (reference sequence). Trimming left V 0 bases short and J 9 bases short, with 10 bases between. CDR3 length: 13 amino acids.

This clonotype was counted between two and nine times. The chain has TRBV12-3 or TRBV12-4 and TRBJ2-5, with 8 bases that match TRBD2. The CDR3 totals 12 residues. Germline trimming cut 5 bases from V and 5 bases from J; bases unmatched to any gene: 1. The CDR3 is CASSEREETQYF. The DNA for the CDR3 is TGTGCCAGCAGTGAGCGGGAGGAGACCCAGTACTTC.

This clonotype was picked up a small number of times. The V and J genes are TRBV7-2 and TRBJ2-3; 7 nucleotides align to TRBD2. V trimming: 2 bases; J trimming: 4 bases; junction bases outside the gene matches: 0. This CDR3 comprises 13 residues. CDR1 is SGHTA, CDR2 FQGNSA, per germline. CDR3 nucleotide sequence: TGTGCCAGCAGCTTAAGCGGGGCAGATACGCAGTATTTT. It is translated as CASSLSGADTQYF.

This clonotype came up a few times. Germline is not matched at one junction end, which may reflect a read error. The chain couples TRBV5-5 to TRBJ2-3, with D possibly being TRBD2 (6 bases). The CDR3 extends over 15 amino acids. Looked up from germline, CDR1 is SGHKS and CDR2 is YYEKEE (reference sequence). CDR3 in amino acids: CANSLAYGGKDTQYF. The DNA for the CDR3 is TGTGCCAACAGCTTGGCCTATGGAGGGAAGGATACGCAGTATTTT.

This clonotype was picked up many times. The chain employs TRBV3-1 and TRBJ2-1, with no clear D. Trimming took 3 bases from V and 10 from J, leaving 13 bases between them. The length of the CDR3 is 13 residues. The germline V gene encodes CDR1 LGHDT and CDR2 YNNKEL (reference sequence). The CDR3: CASSQLLYPEQFF. The CDR3 region has the DNA TGTGCCAGCAGCCAGCTTCTTTACCCCGAGCAGTTCTTC.

This clonotype was seen ten or more times. This chain joins TRBV9 and TRBJ1-2; no definite D call. Trimming pared 2 bases from V and 4 bases from J, leaving 15 bases between. The germline gives CDR1 SGDLS, CDR2 YYNGEE. The CDR3 runs 15 residues. The CDR3 coding sequence is TGTGCCAGCAGCGTTGAGACGGCAGGCGGCTATGGCTACACCTTC. Protein: CASSVETAGGYGYTF.

This clonotype was picked up many times. The chain combines TRBV7-6 with TRBJ1-2; TRBD1 matches 12 bases. Germline trimming cut 5 bases from V and 7 bases from J; bases unmatched to any gene: 11. The CDR3 has 16 residues. Per germline, CDR1 SGHVS and CDR2 FNYEAQ. The CDR3: CASSQVSGQGALGYTF. CDR3 coding DNA: TGTGCCAGCAGCCAAGTCTCGGGACAGGGGGCTCTTGGCTACACCTTC.

There are many counts of this clonotype. The rearrangement joins TRBV7-3 to TRBJ2-3, with 7 bases fitting TRBD2. This CDR3 contains 15 residues. With 8 bases clipped from V and 1 base from J, the junction kept 9 bases outside the gene matches. Germline lookup yields CDR1 SGHTA and CDR2 FQGTGA. CDR3 loop: CASRPRGVGTDTQYF. The CDR3 nucleotides read TGTGCCAGCCGACCCCGGGGGGTAGGCACAGATACGCAGTATTTT.

The table lists this clonotype with a few counts. This chain links TRBV29-1 with TRBJ1-5, with D possibly matching TRBD1 (5 bases). Trimming stripped 7 bases from V and 5 bases from J, with 18 bases between. Germline V gene lookup returns CDR1 SQVTM and CDR2 ANQGSEA. The CDR3 runs to 14 residues. As DNA, the CDR3 is TGCAGCGCCAGAGCGGGGGGACGGGATCAGCCCCAGCATTTT. Amino acid sequence: CSARAGGRDQPQHF. The whole variable domain, filled in from reference TRBV29-1 and TRBJ1-5, reads SAVISQKPSRDICQRGTSLTIQCQVDSQVTMMFWYRQQPGQSLTLIATANQGSEATYESGFVIDKFPISRPNLTFSTLTVSNMSPEDSSIYLCSARAGGRDQPQHFGDGTRLSIL.

This clonotype was recorded many times. The chain combines TRBV5-1 with TRBJ1-2; possibly TRBD1 for D (5 bases). CDR1 SGHRS and CDR2 YFSETQ come from the germline V gene. V was cut by 0 bases and J by 6 bases, with 18 bases left in between. The CDR3 totals 16 residues. DNA of the CDR3: TGCGCCAGCAGCTTGGGAGGCAGAAGGGGACCCAATGGCTACACCTTC. It specifies CASSLGGRRGPNGYTF.

This clonotype was picked up many times. This chain links TRBV7-2 with TRBJ2-6, with TRBD1 matching over 8 bases. The CDR3 consists of 18 residues. CDR1 and CDR2 (germline): SGHTA, FQGNSA. The ends lost 5 bases at V and 0 bases at J; junction bases unmatched: 9. CDR3 protein: CASSPRGTGPSGANVLTF. In nucleotides, the CDR3 is TGTGCCAGCAGCCCGAGGGGGACAGGACCCTCTGGGGCCAACGTCCTGACTTTC.

This clonotype has at least ten counts. V and J are TRBV19 and TRBJ2-5; 7 bases map to TRBD2. This CDR3 spans 13 amino acids. With V trimmed by 6 bases and J by 6 bases, 7 bases remained unmatched. Germline CDR1 LNHDA, CDR2 SQIVND (reference sequence). The CDR3 loop is CASSATSTQTQYF. CDR3 nucleotide sequence: TGTGCCAGTAGCGCGACTAGCACCCAGACCCAGTACTTC. Supplemented by reference TRBV19 and TRBJ2-5, the full variable domain reads DGGITQSPKYLFRKEGQNVTLSCEQNLNHDAMYWYRQDPGQGLRLIYYSQIVNDFQKGDIAEGYSVSREKKESFPLTVTSAQKNPTAFYLCASSATSTQTQYFGPGTRLLVL.

This chain links TRBV6-1 with TRBJ1-2, with 9 bases lining up with TRBD1. J lost 6 bases, V lost 3 bases, and 5 bases had no gene match. From germline, CDR1 is MNHNS and CDR2 SASEGT. The CDR3 sequence is 14 residues long. CDR3 amino acids: CASSELGQGNGYTF. The CDR3 region has the DNA TGTGCCAGCAGTGAGCTGGGACAGGGAAATGGCTACACCTTC.

This clonotype was detected only a few times. The rearrangement links TRBV7-9 to TRBJ2-1; no firm D call. The CDR3 has 14 residues. Deletions cut 1 base from V and 5 bases from J, with 9 bases between. The germline CDR1 and CDR2 sequences are SEHNR and FQNEAQ (reference sequence). The CDR3 loop reads CASSLDGRHNEQFF. In nucleotides, the CDR3 is TGTGCCAGCAGCTTAGACGGGCGTCACAATGAGCAGTTCTTC.

V is TRBV6-2 or TRBV6-3 and J is TRBJ1-1; possible D gene TRBD1, 6 bases. Trimming shortened V by 6 bases and J by 3 bases, and 14 bases separated the two germline ends. Germline V gives CDR1 MNHEY, CDR2 SVGEGT. The CDR3 length is 14 residues. The CDR3 protein is CASRLGASYTEAFF. CDR3 coding DNA: TGTGCCAGCAGGTTGGGGGCGTCGTACACTGAAGCTTTCTTT.

The chain links TRBV12-3 or TRBV12-4 to TRBJ1-1, with D unresolved. The length of the CDR3 is 13 residues. Trimming cost V 7 bases and J 10 bases, with 19 bases left between them. The CDR3 DNA reads as TGTGCCAGCAACCCCGTCGGCAGTCGGGGAGCTTTCTTT. This translates into CASNPVGSRGAFF.